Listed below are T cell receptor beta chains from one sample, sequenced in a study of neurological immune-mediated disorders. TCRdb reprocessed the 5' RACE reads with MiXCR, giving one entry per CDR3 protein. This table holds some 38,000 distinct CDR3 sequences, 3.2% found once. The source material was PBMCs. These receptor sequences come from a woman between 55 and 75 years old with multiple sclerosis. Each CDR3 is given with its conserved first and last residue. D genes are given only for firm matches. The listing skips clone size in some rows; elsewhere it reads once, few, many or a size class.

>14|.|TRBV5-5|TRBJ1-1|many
TGTGCCAGCAGCCCCCCCGGGGTGAACACTGAAGCTTTCTTT
CASSPPGVNTEAFF
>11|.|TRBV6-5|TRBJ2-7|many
TGTGCCAGCAGTGGGGACAACAAGCAGTACTTC
CASSGDNKQYF
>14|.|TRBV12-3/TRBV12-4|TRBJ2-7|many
TGTGCCAGCAAGGGGGGGGACCGTCCATACGAGCAGTACTTC
CASKGGDRPYEQYF
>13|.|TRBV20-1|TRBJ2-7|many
TGCAGTGCCCCAGGGGGGCATACCTACGAGCAGTACTTC
CSAPGGHTYEQYF
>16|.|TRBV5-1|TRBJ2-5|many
TGCGCCAGCAGCTTGGGCGGGCCAGCGCTCGGAGAGACCCAGTACTTC
CASSLGGPALGETQYF
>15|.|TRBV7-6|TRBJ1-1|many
TGTGCCAGCAGCCCGGACGGGTGGGGAAACACTGAAGCTTTCTTT
CASSPDGWGNTEAFF
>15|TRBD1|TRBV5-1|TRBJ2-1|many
TGCGCCACATCCATGGGACAGGGGTCCTACAATGAGCAGTTCTTC
CATSMGQGSYNEQFF
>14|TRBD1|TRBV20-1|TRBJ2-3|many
TGCAGTGCTAGACCGACAGGGGATCCAGATACGCAGTATTTT
CSARPTGDPDTQYF
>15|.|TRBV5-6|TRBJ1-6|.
TGTGCCAGCAGCATCGGACAAGTCTCATGGTCACCCCTCCACTTT
CASSIGQVSWSPLHF
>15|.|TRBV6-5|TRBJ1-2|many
TGTGCCAGCAGCCGGCCGGGGGGGGCTAACTATGGCTACACCTTC
CASSRPGGANYGYTF